This TCR beta chain was retrieved from a study of T cells after posttransplantation cyclophosphamide. Overall study findings and caveats: TRB overlap between skin or GI tissue T cells and blood was limited.

Regarding this clone: Its antigen is not identified.

Clones were sequenced by immunoSEQ multiplex PCR, and TCRdb holds only the in-frame ones, with some missing. Here the sample spans about 10,000 clones, roughly 80% being singletons. Treatment was busulfan-fludarabine conditioning, a marrow graft, and cyclophosphamide on days +3 and +4. Germline-derived CDR1 and CDR2 are MNHNY and SVGAGI (reference sequence). This CDR3 comprises 16 residues. V lost 6 bases and J lost 3; bases outside the gene matches: 7. The receptor was isolated from a female patient aged 45 to 65 who received an allogeneic stem cell transplant from a related donor, was CMV-positive, and had no GVHD. The graft donor may have contributed some T cells. The V gene is TRBV6-6, the J gene TRBJ2-2, with 10 bases fitting TRBD2. The sample in question was PBMCs, obtained after allogeneic stem cell transplant with posttransplant cyclophosphamide. The CDR3 DNA reads as TGTGCCAGCAGCCCATTACTAGCGGGGTACACCGGGGAGCTGTTTTTT. Translated: CASSPLLAGYTGELFF.